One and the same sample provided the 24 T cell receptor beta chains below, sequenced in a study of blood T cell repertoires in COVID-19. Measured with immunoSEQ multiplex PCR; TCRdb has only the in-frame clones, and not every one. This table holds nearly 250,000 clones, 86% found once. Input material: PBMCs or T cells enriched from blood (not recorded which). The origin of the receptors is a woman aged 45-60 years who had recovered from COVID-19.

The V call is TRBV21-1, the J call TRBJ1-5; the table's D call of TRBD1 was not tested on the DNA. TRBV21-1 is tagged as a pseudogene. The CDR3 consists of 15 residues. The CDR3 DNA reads TGTGCCAGCAGCTCGAAACAGGGAGTAGGACAGCCCCAGCATTTT. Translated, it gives CASSSKQGVGQPQHF.

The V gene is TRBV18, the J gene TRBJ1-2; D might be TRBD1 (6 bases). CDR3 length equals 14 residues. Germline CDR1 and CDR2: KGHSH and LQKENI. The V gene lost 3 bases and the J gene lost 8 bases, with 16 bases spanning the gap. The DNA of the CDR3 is TGTGCCAGCTCACCTTCGGACAGCTCTGGAGGCTACACCTTC. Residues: CASSPSDSSGGYTF. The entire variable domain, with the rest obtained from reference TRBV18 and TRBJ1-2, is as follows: NAGVMQNPRHLVRRRGQEARLRCSPMKGHSHVYWYRQLPEEGLKFMVYLQKENIIDESGMPKERFSAEFPKEGPSILRIQQVVRGDSAAYFCASSPSDSSGGYTFGSGTRLTVV.

The DNA for the CDR3 is TGTGCCAGCAGCGCCCTCCAGGGGACAGCTATTGAAGCTTTCTTT. Translating it yields CASSALQGTAIEAFF. V gene TRBV9 combines with J gene TRBJ1-1; 7 positions agree with TRBD1. The trim removed 3 bases at V and 7 bases at J, leaving 12 bases unmatched. Per germline, CDR1 SGDLS and CDR2 YYNGEE. This CDR3 has 15 residues.

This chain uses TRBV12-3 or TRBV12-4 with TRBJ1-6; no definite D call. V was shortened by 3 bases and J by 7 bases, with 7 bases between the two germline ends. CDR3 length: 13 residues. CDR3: CASSLGSNSPLHF. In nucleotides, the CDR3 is TGTGCCAGCAGTTTGGGGAGCAATTCACCCCTCCACTTT.

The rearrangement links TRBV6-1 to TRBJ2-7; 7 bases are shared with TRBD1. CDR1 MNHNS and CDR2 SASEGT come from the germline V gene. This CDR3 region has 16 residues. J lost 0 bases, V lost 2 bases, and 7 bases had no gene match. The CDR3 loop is CASSELWTGLSYEQYF. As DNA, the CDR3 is TGTGCCAGCAGTGAACTTTGGACAGGACTCTCCTACGAGCAGTACTTC.

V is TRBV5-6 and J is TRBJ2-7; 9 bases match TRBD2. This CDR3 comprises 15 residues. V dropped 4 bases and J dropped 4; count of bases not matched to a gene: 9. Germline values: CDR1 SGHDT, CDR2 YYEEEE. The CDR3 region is CASSADSSGTYEQYF. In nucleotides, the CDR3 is TGTGCCAGCAGCGCGGACTCTAGCGGGACTTACGAGCAGTACTTC.

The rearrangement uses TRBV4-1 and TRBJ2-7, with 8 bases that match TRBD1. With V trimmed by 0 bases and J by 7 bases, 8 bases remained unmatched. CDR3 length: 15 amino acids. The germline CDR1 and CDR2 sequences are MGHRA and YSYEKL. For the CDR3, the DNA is TGCGCCAGCAGCCAAGAGGCTCAGGGGGCGAGAGAGCAGTACTTC. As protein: CASSQEAQGAREQYF.

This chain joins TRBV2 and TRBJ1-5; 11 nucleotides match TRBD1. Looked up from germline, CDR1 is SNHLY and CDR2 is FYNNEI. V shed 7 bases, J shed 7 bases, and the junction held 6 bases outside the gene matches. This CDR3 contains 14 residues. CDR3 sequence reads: CASNRDRGDQPQHF. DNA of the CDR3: TGTGCCAGCAACCGGGACAGGGGGGACCAGCCCCAGCATTTT.

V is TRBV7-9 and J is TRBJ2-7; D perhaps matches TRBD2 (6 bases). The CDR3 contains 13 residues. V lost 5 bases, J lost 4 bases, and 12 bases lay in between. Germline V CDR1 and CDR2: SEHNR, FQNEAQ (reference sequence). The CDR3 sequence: CASSLTSGYEQYF. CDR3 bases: TGTGCCAGCAGCCTTACCAGCGGGTACGAGCAGTACTTC.

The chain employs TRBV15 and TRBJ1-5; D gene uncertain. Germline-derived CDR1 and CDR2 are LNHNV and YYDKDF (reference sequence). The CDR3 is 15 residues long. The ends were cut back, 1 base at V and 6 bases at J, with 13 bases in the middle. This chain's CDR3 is CATSRGSRGFQPQHF. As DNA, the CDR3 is TGTGCCACCAGCAGAGGATCTCGGGGATTTCAGCCCCAGCATTTT.

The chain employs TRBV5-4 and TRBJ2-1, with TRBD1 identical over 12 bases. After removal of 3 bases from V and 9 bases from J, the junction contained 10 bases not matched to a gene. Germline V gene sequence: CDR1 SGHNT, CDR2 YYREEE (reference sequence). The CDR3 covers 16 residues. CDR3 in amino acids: CASSSTGTGGLGEQFF. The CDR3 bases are TGTGCCAGCAGCTCGACCGGGACAGGGGGCTTAGGTGAGCAGTTCTTC.

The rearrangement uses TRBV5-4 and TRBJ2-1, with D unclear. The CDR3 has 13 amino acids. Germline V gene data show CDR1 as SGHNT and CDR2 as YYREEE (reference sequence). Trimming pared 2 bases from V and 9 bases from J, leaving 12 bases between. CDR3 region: CASSFGQNPEQFF. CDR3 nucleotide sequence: TGTGCCAGCAGCTTTGGTCAGAATCCTGAGCAGTTCTTC.

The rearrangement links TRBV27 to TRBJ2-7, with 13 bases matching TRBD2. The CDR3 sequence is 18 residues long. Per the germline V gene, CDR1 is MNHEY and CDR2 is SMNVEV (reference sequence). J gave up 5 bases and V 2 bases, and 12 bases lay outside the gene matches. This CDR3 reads CASSLKLAGGPLGHEQYF. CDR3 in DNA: TGTGCCAGCAGTTTAAAACTAGCGGGAGGGCCTCTTGGCCACGAGCAGTACTTC.

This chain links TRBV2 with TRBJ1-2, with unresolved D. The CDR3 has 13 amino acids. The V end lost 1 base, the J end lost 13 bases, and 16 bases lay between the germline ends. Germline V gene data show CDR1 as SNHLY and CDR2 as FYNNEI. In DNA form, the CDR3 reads TGTGCCAGCAGTGAAGGGAGGTCAACCCGCCGCACCTTC. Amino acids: CASSEGRSTRRTF.

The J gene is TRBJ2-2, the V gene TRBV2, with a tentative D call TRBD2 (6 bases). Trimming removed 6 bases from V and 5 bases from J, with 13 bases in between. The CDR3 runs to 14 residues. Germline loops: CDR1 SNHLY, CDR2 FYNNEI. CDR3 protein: CASRGAGRTGELFF. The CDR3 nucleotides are TGTGCCAGCAGAGGGGCAGGGAGGACCGGGGAGCTGTTTTTT.

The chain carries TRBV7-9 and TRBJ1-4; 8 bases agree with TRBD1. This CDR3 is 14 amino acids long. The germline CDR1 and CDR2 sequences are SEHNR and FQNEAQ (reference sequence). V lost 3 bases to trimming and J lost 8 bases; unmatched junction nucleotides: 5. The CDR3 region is CASSFDRGSEKLFF. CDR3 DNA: TGTGCCAGCAGCTTCGACAGGGGATCCGAAAAACTGTTTTTT.

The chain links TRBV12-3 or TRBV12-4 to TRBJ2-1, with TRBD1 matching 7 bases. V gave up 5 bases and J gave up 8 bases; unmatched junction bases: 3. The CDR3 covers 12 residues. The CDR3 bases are TGTGCCAGCAGTCGGGACAGAGATGAGCAGTTCTTC. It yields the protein CASSRDRDEQFF.

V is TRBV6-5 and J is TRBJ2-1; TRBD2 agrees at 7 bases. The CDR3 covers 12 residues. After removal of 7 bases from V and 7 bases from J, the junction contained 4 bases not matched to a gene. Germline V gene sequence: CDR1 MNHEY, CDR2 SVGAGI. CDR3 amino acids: CASTSGGNEQFF. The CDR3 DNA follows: TGTGCCAGCACTAGCGGAGGGAATGAGCAGTTCTTC.

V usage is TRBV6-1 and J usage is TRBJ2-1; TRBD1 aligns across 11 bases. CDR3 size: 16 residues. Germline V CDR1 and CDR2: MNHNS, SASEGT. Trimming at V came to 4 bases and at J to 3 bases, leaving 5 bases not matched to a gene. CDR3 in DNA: TGTGCCAGCAGTGGCAGGACAGGGGGCATCTACAATGAGCAGTTCTTC. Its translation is CASSGRTGGIYNEQFF.

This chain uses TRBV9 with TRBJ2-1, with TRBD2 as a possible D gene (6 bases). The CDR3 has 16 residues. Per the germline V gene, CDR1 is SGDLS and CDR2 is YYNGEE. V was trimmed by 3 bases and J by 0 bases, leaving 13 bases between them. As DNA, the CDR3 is TGTGCCAGCAGCGCCTTAGCGGTCAGCTCCTACAATGAGCAGTTCTTC. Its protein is CASSALAVSSYNEQFF. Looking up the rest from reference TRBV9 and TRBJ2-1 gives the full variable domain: DSGVTQTPKHLITATGQRVTLRCSPRSGDLSVYWYQQSLDQGLQFLIQYYNGEERAKGNILERFSAQQFPDLHSELNLSSLELGDSALYFCASSALAVSSYNEQFFGPGTRLTVL.

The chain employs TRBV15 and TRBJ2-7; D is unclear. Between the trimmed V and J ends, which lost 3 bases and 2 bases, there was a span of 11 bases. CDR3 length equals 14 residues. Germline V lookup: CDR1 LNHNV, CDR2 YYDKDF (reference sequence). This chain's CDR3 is CATSSGAIPYEQYF. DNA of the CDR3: TGTGCCACCAGCAGTGGAGCGATCCCCTACGAGCAGTACTTC.

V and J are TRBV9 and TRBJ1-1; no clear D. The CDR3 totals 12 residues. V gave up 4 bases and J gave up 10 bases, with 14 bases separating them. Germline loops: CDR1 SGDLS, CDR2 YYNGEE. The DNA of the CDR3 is TGTGCCAGCAGCCCCGGCGGCGGTTTAGCTTTCTTT. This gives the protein CASSPGGGLAFF.

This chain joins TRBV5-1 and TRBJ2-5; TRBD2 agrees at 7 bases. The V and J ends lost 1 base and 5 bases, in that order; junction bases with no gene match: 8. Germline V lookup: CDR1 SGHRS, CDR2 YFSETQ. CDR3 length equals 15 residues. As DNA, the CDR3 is TGCGCCAGCAGCTTGTGGCGGGAGTTACAGGAGACCCAGTACTTC. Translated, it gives CASSLWRELQETQYF.

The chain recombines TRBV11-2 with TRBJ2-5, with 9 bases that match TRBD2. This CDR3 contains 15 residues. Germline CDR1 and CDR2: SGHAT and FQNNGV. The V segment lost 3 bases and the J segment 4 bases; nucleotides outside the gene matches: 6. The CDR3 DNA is TGTGCCAGCAGCTTGGCGGGGGGGCCACCAGAGACCCAGTACTTC. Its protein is CASSLAGGPPETQYF.